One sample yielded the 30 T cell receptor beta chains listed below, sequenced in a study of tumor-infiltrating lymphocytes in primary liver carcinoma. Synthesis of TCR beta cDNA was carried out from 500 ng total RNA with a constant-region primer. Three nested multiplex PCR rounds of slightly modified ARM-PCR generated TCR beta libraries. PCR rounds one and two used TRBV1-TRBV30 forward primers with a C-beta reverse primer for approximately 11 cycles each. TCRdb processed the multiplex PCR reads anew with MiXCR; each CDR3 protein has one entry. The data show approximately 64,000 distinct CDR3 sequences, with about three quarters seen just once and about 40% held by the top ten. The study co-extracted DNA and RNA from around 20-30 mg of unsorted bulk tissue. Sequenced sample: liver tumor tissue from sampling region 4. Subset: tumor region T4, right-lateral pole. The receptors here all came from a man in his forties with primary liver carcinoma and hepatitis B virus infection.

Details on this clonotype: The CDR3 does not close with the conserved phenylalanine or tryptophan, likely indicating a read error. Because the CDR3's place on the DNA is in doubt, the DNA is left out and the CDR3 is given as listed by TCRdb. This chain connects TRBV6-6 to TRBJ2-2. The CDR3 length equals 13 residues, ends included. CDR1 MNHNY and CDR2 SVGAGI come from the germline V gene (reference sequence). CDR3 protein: CASSATNTGELLV.

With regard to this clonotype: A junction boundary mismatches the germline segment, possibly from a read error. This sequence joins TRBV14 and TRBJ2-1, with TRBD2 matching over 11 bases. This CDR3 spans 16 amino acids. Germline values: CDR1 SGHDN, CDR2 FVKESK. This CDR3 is CVSSRSLAGVYNEQFF. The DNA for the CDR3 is TGTGTCAGCAGTCGTTCACTAGCGGGAGTCTACAATGAGCAGTTCTTC.

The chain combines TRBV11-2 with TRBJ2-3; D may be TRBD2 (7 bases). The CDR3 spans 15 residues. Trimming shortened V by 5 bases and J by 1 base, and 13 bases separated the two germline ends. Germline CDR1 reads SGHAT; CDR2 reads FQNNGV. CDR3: CASSPGGRGTDTQYF. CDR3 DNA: TGTGCCAGCAGCCCGGGGGGCAGGGGCACAGATACGCAGTATTTT.

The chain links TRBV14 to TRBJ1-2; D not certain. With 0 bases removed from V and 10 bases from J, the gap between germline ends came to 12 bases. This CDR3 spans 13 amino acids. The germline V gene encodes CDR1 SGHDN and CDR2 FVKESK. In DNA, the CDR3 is TGTGCCAGCAGCCAAGATTTGGAGTCAGACTACACCTTC. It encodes CASSQDLESDYTF.

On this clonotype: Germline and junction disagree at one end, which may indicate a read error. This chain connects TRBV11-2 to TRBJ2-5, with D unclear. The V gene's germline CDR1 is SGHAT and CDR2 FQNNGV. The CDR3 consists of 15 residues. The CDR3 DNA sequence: TGCGCCAGCAGCTTCAAGTGGAACCAGAGGGAGACCCAGTACTTC. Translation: CASSFKWNQRETQYF.

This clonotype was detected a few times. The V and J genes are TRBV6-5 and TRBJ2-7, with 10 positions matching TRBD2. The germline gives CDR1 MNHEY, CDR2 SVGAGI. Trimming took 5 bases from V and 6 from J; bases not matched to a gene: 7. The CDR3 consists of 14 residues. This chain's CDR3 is CASSRVVAGGEQYF. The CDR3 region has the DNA TGTGCCAGCAGTCGTGTAGTAGCGGGAGGCGAGCAGTACTTC.

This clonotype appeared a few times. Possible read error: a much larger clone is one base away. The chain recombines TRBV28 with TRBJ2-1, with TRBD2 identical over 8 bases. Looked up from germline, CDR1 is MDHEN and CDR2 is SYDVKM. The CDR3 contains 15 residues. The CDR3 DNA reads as TGTGCCAGCAGTTCTCAAGCGGGAGTATACAATGAGCGGTTCTTC. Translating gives CASSSQAGVYNERFF.

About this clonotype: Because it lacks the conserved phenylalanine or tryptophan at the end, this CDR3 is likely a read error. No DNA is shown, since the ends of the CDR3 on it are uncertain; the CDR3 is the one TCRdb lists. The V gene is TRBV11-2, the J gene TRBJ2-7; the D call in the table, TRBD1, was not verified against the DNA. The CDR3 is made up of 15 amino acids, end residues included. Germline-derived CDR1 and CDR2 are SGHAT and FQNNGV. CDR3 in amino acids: CANSFMTDPDYEQCI.

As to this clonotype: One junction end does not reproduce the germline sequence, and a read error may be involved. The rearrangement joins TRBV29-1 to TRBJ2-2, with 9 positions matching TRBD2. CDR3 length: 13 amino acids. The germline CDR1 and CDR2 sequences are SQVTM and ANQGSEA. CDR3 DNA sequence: TGCAACGTTGGACTAGCGAGCACCGGGAAGCTGTTTTTT. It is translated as CNVGLASTGKLFF.

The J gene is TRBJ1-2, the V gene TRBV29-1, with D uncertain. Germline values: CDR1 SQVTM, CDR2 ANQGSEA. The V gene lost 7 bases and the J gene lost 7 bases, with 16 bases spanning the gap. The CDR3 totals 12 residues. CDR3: CSAARGVFGYTF. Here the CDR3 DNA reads TGCAGCGCGGCGCGCGGGGTTTTTGGCTACACCTTC.

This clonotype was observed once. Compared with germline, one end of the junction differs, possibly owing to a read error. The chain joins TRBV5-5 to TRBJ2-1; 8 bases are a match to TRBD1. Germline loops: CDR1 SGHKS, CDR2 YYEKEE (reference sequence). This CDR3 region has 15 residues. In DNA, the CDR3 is TGTGCCAGCAGCTCTGGACAGGGTTTCTACATTGAGCAGTTCTTC. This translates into CASSSGQGFYIEQFF.

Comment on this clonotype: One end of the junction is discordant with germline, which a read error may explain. Here the CDR3 reads CASSYQLGNKQFF. In DNA form, the CDR3 reads TGTGCCAGCAGTTATCAGTTGGGCAATAAGCAGTTCTTC. The V gene is TRBV6-2 or TRBV6-3, the J gene TRBJ2-1, with D unresolved. The germline V gene has CDR1 MNHEY and CDR2 SVGEGT. The CDR3 is 13 residues long.

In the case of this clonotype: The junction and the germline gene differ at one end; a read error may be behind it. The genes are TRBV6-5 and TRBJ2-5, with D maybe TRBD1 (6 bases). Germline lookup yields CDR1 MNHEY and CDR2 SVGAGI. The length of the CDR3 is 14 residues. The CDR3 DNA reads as TGTGCCAGCTGTTACACTGGCGCAGGGGAAACCCAGTACTTC. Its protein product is CASCYTGAGETQYF.

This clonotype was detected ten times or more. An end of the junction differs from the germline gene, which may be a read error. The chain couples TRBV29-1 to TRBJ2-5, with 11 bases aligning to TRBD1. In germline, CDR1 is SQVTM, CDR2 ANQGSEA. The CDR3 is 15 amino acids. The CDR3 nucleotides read TGTAGCGTTGAAGTGGACAGGGGGCGAGCTGAGACCAAGTACTTC. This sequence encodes CSVEVDRGRAETKYF.

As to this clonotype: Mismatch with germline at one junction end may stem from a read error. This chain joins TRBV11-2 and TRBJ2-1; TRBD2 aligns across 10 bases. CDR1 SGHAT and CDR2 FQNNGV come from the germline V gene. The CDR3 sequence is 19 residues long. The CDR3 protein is CASSLSKASGTSVKNEQFF. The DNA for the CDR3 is TGTGCCAGCAGCCTATCAAAGGCTTCCGGGACTAGCGTGAAGAATGAACAGTTCTTC.

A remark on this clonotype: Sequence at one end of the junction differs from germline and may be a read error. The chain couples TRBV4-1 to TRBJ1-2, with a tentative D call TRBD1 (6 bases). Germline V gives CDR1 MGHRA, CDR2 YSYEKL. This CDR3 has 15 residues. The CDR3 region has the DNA TGTGCCAGTAGCCTCGCGGGCCAGGGGAACGATGGCTACACCTTC. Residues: CASSLAGQGNDGYTF.

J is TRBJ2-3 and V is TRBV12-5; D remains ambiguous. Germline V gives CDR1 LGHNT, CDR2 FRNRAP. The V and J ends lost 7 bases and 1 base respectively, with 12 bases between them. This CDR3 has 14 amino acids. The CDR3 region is CASAVTTCTDTQYF. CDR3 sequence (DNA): TGTGCTAGTGCGGTCACAACCTGCACAGATACGCAGTATTTT. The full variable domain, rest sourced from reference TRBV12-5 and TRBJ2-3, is DARVTQTPRHKVTEMGQEVTMRCQPILGHNTVFWYRQTMMQGLELLAYFRNRAPLDDSGMPKDRFSAEMPDATLATLKIQPSEPRDSAVYFCASAVTTCTDTQYFGPGTRLTVL.

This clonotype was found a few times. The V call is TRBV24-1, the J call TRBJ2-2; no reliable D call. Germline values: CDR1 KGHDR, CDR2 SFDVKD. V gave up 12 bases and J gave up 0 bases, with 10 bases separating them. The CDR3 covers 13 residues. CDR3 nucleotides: TGTGCCGTCCATTCCCCGAACACCGGGGAGCTGTTTTTT. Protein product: CAVHSPNTGELFF.

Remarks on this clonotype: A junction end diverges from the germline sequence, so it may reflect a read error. CDR3 sequence reads: CACSQGDRNYGYIF. The DNA for the CDR3 is TGCGCCTGCAGCCAAGGGGACAGGAACTATGGATACATCTTC. The V and J genes are TRBV4-1 and TRBJ1-2, with TRBD1 matching over 8 bases. In germline, CDR1 is MGHRA, CDR2 YSYEKL. The CDR3 loop spans 14 amino acids.

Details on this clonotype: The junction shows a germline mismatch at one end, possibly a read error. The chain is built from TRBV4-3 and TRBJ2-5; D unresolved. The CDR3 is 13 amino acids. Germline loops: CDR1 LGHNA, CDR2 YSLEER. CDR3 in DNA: TGCGTCAGCAACCAAGGCCACGGAGAGACCCAGTACTTC. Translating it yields CVSNQGHGETQYF.

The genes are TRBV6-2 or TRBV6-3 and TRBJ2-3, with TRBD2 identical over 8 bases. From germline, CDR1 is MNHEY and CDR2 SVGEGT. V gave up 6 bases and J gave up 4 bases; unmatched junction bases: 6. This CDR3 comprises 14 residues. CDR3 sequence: CASSPEREPDTQYF. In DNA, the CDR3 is TGTGCCAGCAGCCCCGAGCGGGAGCCAGATACGCAGTATTTT.

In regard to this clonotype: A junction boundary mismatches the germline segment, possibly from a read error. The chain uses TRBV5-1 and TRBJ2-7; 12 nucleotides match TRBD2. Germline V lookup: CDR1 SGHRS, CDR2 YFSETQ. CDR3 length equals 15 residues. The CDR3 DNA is TGCGCCACCAGCTTGACTAGCGGGAGCTCCTACGAGCGGTACTTC. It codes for CATSLTSGSSYERYF. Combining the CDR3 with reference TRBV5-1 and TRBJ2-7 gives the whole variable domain KAGVTQTPRYLIKTRGQQVTLSCSPISGHRSVSWYQQTPGQGLQFLFEYFSETQRNKGNFPGRFSGRQFSNSRSEMNVSTLELGDSALYLCATSLTSGSSYERYFGPGTRLTVT.

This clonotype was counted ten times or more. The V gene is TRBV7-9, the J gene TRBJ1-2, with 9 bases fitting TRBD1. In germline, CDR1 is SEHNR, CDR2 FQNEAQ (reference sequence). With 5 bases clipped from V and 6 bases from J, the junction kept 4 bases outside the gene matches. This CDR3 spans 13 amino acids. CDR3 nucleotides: TGTGCCAGCAGCCGGGACAGGGTGGATGGCTACACCTTC. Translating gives CASSRDRVDGYTF.

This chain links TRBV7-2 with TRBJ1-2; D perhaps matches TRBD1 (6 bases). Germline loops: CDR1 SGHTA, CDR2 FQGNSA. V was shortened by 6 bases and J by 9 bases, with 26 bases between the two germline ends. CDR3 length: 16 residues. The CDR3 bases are TGTGCCAGCAGTTTCCGGGACATCTCTTCAGTGGGTCGCTACACCTTC. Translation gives CASSFRDISSVGRYTF.

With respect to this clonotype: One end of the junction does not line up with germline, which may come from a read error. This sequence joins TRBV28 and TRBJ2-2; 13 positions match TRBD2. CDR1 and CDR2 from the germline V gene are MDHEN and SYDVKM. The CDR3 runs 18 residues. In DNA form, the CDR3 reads TGTGCCTGCAGTACCGGGACTAGCGGGAAAGTTTTCGGCGGGGAACTGTTTTTT. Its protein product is CACSTGTSGKVFGGELFF.

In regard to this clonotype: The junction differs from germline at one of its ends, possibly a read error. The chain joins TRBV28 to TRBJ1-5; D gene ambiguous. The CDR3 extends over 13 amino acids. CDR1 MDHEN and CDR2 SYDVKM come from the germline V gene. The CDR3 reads CASSWVAGQPQQF. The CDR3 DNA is TGTGCCTCCAGTTGGGTGGCTGGTCAGCCCCAGCAGTTT.

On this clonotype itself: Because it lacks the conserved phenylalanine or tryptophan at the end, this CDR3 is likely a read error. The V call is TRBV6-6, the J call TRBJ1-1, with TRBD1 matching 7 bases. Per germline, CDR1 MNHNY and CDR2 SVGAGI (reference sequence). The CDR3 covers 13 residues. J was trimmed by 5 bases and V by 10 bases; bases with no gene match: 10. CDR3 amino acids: CANSTGVITEAFY. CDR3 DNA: TGTGCCAACAGCACAGGGGTGATTACTGAAGCTTTCTAT.

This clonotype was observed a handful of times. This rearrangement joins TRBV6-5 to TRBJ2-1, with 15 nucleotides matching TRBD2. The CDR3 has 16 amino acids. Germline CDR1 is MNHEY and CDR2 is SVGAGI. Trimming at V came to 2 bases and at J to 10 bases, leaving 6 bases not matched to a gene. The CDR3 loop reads CASSYRTSGRANEQFF. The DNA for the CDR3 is TGTGCCAGCAGTTACCGGACTAGCGGGAGGGCCAACGAGCAGTTCTTC.

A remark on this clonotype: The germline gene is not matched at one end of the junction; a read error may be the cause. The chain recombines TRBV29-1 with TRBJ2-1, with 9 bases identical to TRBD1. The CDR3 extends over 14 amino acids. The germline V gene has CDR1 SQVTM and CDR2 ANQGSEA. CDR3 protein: CRGIGQGTYDEQFF. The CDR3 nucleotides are TGTAGAGGGATCGGACAGGGGACCTACGATGAGCAGTTCTTC.

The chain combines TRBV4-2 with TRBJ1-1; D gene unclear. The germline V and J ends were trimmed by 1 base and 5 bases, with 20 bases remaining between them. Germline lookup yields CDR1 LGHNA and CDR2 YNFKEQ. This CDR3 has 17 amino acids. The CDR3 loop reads CASSQGYGRGLWTEAFF. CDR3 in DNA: TGTGCCAGCAGCCAAGGGTACGGACGGGGTTTATGGACTGAAGCTTTCTTT.